This T cell receptor (beta chain) stems from a study of cytomegalovirus exposure and HLA in healthy donors. CDR3 size: 13 residues. The ends were cut back, 6 bases at V and 2 bases at J, with 11 bases in the middle. In germline, CDR1 is SGHTA, CDR2 FQGNSA. 60 Vbeta and 13 Jbeta primers were used in PCR. Generated by immunoSEQ multiplex PCR, the TCRdb table keeps only in-frame clones and is missing some. The sample carries approximately 150,000 clones, 77% recorded once. Note on this clone: Antigen unknown.

Study-wide points: Equally common other TCR beta chains were less clonally expanded than HLA-associated ones, a later analysis found. In vitro confirmation showed a few CMV-associated chains to be CMV antigen specific.

This TCR came from a man under 40 in good health and CMV-seropositive. Input material: PBMCs. The V gene is TRBV7-2, the J gene TRBJ2-7; D is perhaps TRBD2 (5 bases). The CDR3 loop reads CASSYRETYEQYF. CDR3 coding DNA: TGTGCCAGCAGTTACCGGGAAACCTACGAGCAGTACTTC.